Detailed here is one T cell receptor beta chain. Its matching antigen is unknown. V was pared by 0 bases and J by 1 base, with 7 bases between. The CDR3 extends over 15 amino acids. Per germline, CDR1 LGHDT and CDR2 YNNKEL (reference sequence). TCRdb called the reads again in MiXCR, with one record for every CDR3 protein. The table includes about 360,000 distinct CDR3 sequences, approximately 18% detected once. These data originate in a study of T cell repertoires in cytomegalovirus infection. General study findings and limits: Clonotypes of TCR beta that were HLA-C-restricted and CMV-specific dominated the ex vivo response.

The chain employs TRBV3-1 and TRBJ2-1; possibly TRBD2 for D (5 bases). This TCR came from a human donor in good health (CMV status not recorded). Some clones in this sample may be carry-over from other donors' samples. Sequenced sample: PBMCs. CDR3 nucleotide sequence: TGTGCCAGCAGCCAAGACCTAGCTTCCTACAATGAGCAGTTCTTC. It encodes CASSQDLASYNEQFF.